This T cell receptor (beta chain) was obtained from a study of immune characterization of retroperitoneal liposarcoma. V was cut by 3 bases and J by 0 bases, with 8 bases left in between. There are 14 residues in the CDR3. MiXCR, run by TCRdb on the PCR reads, gives a single entry per CDR3 protein. Of approximately 9,700 distinct CDR3 sequences listed, around 30% are singletons. The sequencing sample was made of tumor tissue. The sequence came from a male donor with retroperitoneal liposarcoma. The V call is TRBV12-3 or TRBV12-4, the J call TRBJ1-1; D not resolved. The CDR3 coding sequence is TGTGCCAGCAGTTTGGGAGGGTTGAACACTGAAGCTTTCTTT. This gives the protein CASSLGGLNTEAFF.